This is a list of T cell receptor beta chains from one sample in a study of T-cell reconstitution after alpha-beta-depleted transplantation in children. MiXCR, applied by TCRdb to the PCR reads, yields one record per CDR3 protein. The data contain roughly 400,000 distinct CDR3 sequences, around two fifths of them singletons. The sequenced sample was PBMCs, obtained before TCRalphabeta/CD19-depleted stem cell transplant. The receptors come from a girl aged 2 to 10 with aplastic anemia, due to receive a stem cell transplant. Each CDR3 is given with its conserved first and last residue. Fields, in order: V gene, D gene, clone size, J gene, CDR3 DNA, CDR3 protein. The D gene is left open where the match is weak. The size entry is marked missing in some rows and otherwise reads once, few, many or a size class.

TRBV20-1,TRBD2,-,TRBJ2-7,TGCAGTGGCGCTGCGGGGGACGAGCAGTACTTC,CSGAAGDEQYF
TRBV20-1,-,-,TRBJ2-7,TGCAGTGCTAGAGGAAGCCACTCCTACGAGCAGTACTTC,CSARGSHSYEQYF
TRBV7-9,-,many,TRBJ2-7,TGTGCCAGCAGCCCCCCTGGGGGCTGGGAGCAGTACTTC,CASSPPGGWEQYF
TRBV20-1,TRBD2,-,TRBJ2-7,TGCAGTGCCCCGGGTCTAGCGGGAGGAGGTGGGCTCTCCGAGCAGTACTTC,CSAPGLAGGGGLSEQYF
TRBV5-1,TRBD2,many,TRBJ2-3,TGCGCCAGCAGTCCTAGCGGGCGGAGCACAGATACGCAGTATTTT,CASSPSGRSTDTQYF
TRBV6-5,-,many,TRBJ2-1,TGTGCCAGCAGTTTTGGAAGCGGGCGGGACAATGAGCAGTTCTTC,CASSFGSGRDNEQFF
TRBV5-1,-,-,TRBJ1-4,TGCGCCAGCAGCCCGGGACGGGACGAAAAACTGTTTTTT,CASSPGRDEKLFF
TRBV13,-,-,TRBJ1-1,TGTGCCAGCAGCTTAAGTCTCTTCACTGAAGCTTTCTTT,CASSLSLFTEAFF
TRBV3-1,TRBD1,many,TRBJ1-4,TGTGCCAGCAGCCACTTAACGGGACAGGTCGATGAAAAACTGTTTTTT,CASSHLTGQVDEKLFF
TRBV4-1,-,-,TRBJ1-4,TGCGCCAGCAGCCAACCCGCAGGGAGAGAAAATGAAAAACTGTTTTTT,CASSQPAGRENEKLFF
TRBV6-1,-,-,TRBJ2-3,TGTGCCAGCAGTCCCTTCCCGATCACAGATACGCAGTATTTT,CASSPFPITDTQYF
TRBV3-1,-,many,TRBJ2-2,TGTGCCAGCAGCCAAGATATCGGGCCCCGCAGGAACACCGGGGAGCTGTTTTTT,CASSQDIGPRRNTGELFF
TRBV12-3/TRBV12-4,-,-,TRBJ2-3,TGTGCCAGCAGTTTGGGCACTCCCCCGACAGATACGCAGTATTTT,CASSLGTPPTDTQYF
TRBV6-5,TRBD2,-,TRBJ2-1,TGTGCCAGCAGTTACCTAGCGGGAGTGGAGCAGTTCTTC,CASSYLAGVEQFF
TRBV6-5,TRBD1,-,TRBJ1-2,TGTGCCTGCAGTTACTCGATTGGGACAGGCGACTTTTATGGCTACACCTTC,CACSYSIGTGDFYGYTF
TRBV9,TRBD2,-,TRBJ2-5,TGTGCCAGCAGCGTAATGGGGGAGGGCCACCAAGAGACCCAGTACTTC,CASSVMGEGHQETQYF
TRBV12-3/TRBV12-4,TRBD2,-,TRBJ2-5,TGTGCCAGCCCCCAGGCGAGCGGGAGGTATGGGGAGACCCAGTACTTC,CASPQASGRYGETQYF
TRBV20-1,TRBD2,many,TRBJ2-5,TGCAGTGCTAAGACTAGCGGTCGGGAGACCCAGTACTTC,CSAKTSGRETQYF
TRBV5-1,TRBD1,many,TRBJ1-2,TGCGCCAGCAGCCCCTCGGGACAGGGGATGAGAGGCTACACCTTC,CASSPSGQGMRGYTF
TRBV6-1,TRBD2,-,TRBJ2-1,TGTGCCAGCAGTGAGGGGACTAGCGGGGGGCCGAACAATGAGCAGTTCTTC,CASSEGTSGGPNNEQFF
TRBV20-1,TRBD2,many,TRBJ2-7,TGCAGTGCCACCCGGACTAGCGGGGGTACTAAATACGAGCAGTACTTC,CSATRTSGGTKYEQYF
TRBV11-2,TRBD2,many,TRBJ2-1,TGTGCCAGCAGCTCCCCGACTAGCGGGAGGCAGATAGGCAATGAGCAGTTCTTC,CASSSPTSGRQIGNEQFF
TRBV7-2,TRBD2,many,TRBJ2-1,TGTGCCAGCAGCTTAGTTGGGACTAGCGGGAGGGAGCAGTTCTTC,CASSLVGTSGREQFF
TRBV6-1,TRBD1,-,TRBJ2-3,TGTGCCAGCAGAGGGGGACAGTTACCCACAGATACGCAGTATTTT,CASRGGQLPTDTQYF
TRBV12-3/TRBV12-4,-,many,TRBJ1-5,TGTGCCAGCAGTTTGGGGTTTGGTCAGCCCCAGCATTTT,CASSLGFGQPQHF
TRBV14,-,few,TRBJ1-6,TGTGCCAGCAGCCCCAGGTCTAATTCACCCCTCCACTTT,CASSPRSNSPLHF
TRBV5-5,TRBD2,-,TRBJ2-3,TGTGCCAGCAGCTTGACTTCGGGGGGAGGAGCAGATACGCAGTATTTT,CASSLTSGGGADTQYF
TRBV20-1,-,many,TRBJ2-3,TGCAGTGCTGTTTACTCGACAGATACGCAGTATTTT,CSAVYSTDTQYF
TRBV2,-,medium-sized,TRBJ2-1,TGTGCCAGCAGTGAAACGGGGGATGAGCAGTTCTTC,CASSETGDEQFF
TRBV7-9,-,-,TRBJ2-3,TGTGCCAGCAGCCGGACCGACAGGTGGTCGTATTTT,CASSRTDRWSYF
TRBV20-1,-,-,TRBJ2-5,TGCAGTGCTACCCTTATGGGCAGGGACGGCGAGACCCAGTACTTC,CSATLMGRDGETQYF
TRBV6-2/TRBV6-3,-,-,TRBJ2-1,TGTGCCAGCAGTTCCGGGGGACACTCCTACAATGAGCAGTTCTTC,CASSSGGHSYNEQFF
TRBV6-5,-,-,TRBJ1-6,TGTGCCAGCAGTTACAGGGTCGGTTCACCCATCCACTTT,CASSYRVGSPIHF
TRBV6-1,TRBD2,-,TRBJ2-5,TGTGCCAGCTCCAGGACTAGCGGGAGACCACAAAAGACCCAGTACTTC,CASSRTSGRPQKTQYF
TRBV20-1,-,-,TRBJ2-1,TGCAGTGCCTGGGACTCCAGGGGGGGGGAGCAGTTCTTC,CSAWDSRGGEQFF
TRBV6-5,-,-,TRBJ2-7,TGTGCCAGCAGTTACGGCGGGGGCGTCTACGAGCAGTACTTC,CASSYGGGVYEQYF
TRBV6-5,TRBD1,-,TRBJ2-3,TGTGCCAGCAGTCACGGACAGGGCCTTGGTGCTACGCAGTATTTT,CASSHGQGLGATQYF
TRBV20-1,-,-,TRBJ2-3,TGCAGTGCCTACCGACCCGGAAACACAGATACGCAGTATTTT,CSAYRPGNTDTQYF
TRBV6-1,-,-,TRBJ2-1,TGTGCCAGCAGTGTATGGGGCTACAATGAGCAGTTCTTC,CASSVWGYNEQFF
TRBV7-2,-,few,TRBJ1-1,TGTGCCAGCAGCTTACTACGAGAAGCTTTCTTT,CASSLLREAFF
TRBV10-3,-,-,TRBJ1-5,TGTGCCATCAGTGACCAGGGAGGAAGCAATCAGCCCCAGCATTTT,CAISDQGGSNQPQHF
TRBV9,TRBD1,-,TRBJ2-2,TGTGCCAGCAGCGTAGGTCCGGGACAGGGGGCGACCGGGGAGCTGTTTTTT,CASSVGPGQGATGELFF
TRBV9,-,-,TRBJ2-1,TGTGCCAGCAGCGTAGACCAACCGTACAATGAGCAGTTCTTC,CASSVDQPYNEQFF
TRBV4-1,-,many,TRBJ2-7,TGCGCCAGCAGCCAAGATCGGGCAGCCAACACCTACGAGCAGTACTTC,CASSQDRAANTYEQYF
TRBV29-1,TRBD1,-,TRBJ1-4,TGCAGCGTGAGGGACAGGGGCCGAACTAATGAAAAACTGTTTTTT,CSVRDRGRTNEKLFF
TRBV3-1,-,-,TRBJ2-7,TGTGCCAGCAGCCAAGATTTCTCAGACAGGTACGAGCAGTACTTC,CASSQDFSDRYEQYF
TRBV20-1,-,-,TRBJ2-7,TGCAGTGCTAGAGAAACCTACGAGCAGTACTTC,CSARETYEQYF
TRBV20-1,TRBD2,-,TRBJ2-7,TGCAGTGCAAACTCCTACACTAGCGGAACCTCCTACGAGCAGTACTTC,CSANSYTSGTSYEQYF
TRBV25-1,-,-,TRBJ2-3,TGTGCCAGCAGTGAATTGTCCGGGTACTACACAGATACGCAGTATTTT,CASSELSGYYTDTQYF
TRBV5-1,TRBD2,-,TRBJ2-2,TGCGCCAGCAGCTCTAGCGGGAGTGGCACCGGGGAGCTGTTTTTT,CASSSSGSGTGELFF
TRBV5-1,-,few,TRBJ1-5,TGCGCCAGCAGCGTGGGAGGGGGTAAACAGCCCCAGCATTTT,CASSVGGGKQPQHF
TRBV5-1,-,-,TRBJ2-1,TGCGCCAGCAGCTATGCCAGGGGATGGGAGCAGTTCTTC,CASSYARGWEQFF
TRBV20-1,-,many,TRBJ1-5,TGCAGTGCTAGACAGGCCAATCAGCCCCAGCATTTT,CSARQANQPQHF
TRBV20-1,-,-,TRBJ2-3,TGCAGTGCTAGAGATCCCGCGGGCCCTAGCACAGATACGCAGTATTTT,CSARDPAGPSTDTQYF
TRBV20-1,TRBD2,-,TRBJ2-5,TGCAGTGCTACCCGAGGACTAGCGGGAGGAGAGACCCAGTACTTC,CSATRGLAGGETQYF
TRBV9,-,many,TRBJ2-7,TGTGCCAGCAGCGTAGAAGGCGGTCAGTCTCGAGAGCAGTACTTC,CASSVEGGQSREQYF